This T cell receptor (beta chain) was recorded in a study of blood T cell repertoires in COVID-19. Looking at the study overall: Nucleic acid was either cDNA or gDNA, and it came from T cells, B-cell-depleted T cells, or PBMCs.

Original processing methods: For nucleated cells, counts were estimated from reference gene primer amplification. Profiling relied on immunoSEQ multiplex PCR, and the TCRdb table lists in-frame clones only, not all of them. V, J and clone size derive from that table, while D and trimming were established from the DNA sequence. The sample includes roughly 200,000 clones, roughly 77% of them seen just once. V lost 2 bases and J 0 bases, leaving 8 bases between the germline ends. This CDR3 is built from 16 residues. Looked up from germline, CDR1 is MNHEY and CDR2 is SVGAGI. This chain connects TRBV6-5 to TRBJ1-6; no reliable D call. The sample taken for sequencing was peripheral blood. The receptor comes from a woman between 40 and 55 years old with COVID-19, enrolled during active disease. CDR3 DNA sequence: TGTGCCAGCAGTTACAGCGGGGACTCCTATAATTCACCCCTCCACTTT. As protein: CASSYSGDSYNSPLHF.